The source of this T cell receptor beta chain is a study of T cells after yellow fever vaccination. Study-level background: Where fractions had low cell numbers, libraries were prepared from them with the SMART-Seq v4 Ultra Low Input RNA kit. Broader study findings: Contamination of FACS-sorted repertoires by abundant clonotypes from the bulk population could occur.

This CDR3 is 15 amino acids long. Germline loops: CDR1 LGHNA, CDR2 YSLEER. Germline trimming cut 8 bases from V and 7 bases from J; bases unmatched to any gene: 9. UMIs were added to TCR cDNA along with a universal primer site when it was made by 5'RACE template switching. One entry per CDR3 protein, called by TCRdb with MiXCR from the 5' RACE reads. Of 450,000 to 600,000 distinct CDR3 sequences in the sample, around 16% were seen once. This clonotype was recorded a few times. Its cognate antigen is unknown. The receptor comes from a man younger than 30 who received the YFV17D yellow fever vaccine. The material was PBMCs, obtained about 5 days after the first yellow fever vaccination. The rearrangement joins TRBV4-3 to TRBJ1-6, with TRBD1 matching over 9 bases. CDR3 in DNA: TGCGCCAGCGCCGACGGACAGGGGAGAAATTCACCCCTCCACTTT. Translating gives CASADGQGRNSPLHF.